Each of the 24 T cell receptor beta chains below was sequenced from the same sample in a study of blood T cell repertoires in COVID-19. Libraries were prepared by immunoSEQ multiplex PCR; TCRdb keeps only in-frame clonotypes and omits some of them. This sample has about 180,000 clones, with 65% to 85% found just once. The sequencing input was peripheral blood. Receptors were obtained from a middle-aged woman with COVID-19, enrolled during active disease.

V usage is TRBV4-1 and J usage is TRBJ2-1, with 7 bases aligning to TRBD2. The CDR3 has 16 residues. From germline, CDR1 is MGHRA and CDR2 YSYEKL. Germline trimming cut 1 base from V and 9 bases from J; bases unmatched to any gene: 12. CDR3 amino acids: CASSQARLGGLGEQFF. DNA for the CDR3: TGCGCCAGCAGCCAAGCCCGACTGGGGGGGTTGGGTGAGCAGTTCTTC.

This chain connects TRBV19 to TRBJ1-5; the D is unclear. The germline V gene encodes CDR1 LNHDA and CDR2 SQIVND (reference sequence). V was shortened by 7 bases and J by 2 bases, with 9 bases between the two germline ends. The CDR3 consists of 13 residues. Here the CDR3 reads CASTMARNQPQHF. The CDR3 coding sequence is TGTGCCAGTACAATGGCCCGCAATCAGCCCCAGCATTTT.

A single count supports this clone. CDR3 residues: CSVEEIYAGLNTEAFF. The CDR3 DNA is TGCAGCGTTGAGGAGATTTACGCAGGGTTGAACACTGAAGCTTTCTTT. This sequence joins TRBV29-1 and TRBJ1-1; a weak D match, TRBD1 (5 bases). CDR1 and CDR2 (germline): SQVTM, ANQGSEA. This CDR3 has 16 amino acids. The V and J ends lost 3 bases and 0 bases respectively, with 17 bases between them.

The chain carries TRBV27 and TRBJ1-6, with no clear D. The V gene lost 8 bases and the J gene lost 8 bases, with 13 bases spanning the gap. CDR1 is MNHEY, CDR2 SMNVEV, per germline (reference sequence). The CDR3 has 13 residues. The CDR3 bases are TGTGCCAGCGGACCGGGGAATTATTCACCCCTCCACTTT. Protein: CASGPGNYSPLHF.

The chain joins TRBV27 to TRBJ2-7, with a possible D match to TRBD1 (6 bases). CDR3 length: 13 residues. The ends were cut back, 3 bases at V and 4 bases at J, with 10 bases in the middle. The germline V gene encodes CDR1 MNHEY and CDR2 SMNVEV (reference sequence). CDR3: CASSLGHGYEQYF. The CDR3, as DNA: TGTGCCAGCAGTTTGGGACACGGATACGAGCAGTACTTC.

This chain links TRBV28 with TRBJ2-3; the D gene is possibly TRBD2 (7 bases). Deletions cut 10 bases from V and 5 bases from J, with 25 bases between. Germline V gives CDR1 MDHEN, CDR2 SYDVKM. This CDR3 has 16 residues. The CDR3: CATTFRQGRGGDTQYF. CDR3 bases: TGTGCCACCACCTTCCGGCAGGGGAGGGGTGGAGATACGCAGTATTTT.

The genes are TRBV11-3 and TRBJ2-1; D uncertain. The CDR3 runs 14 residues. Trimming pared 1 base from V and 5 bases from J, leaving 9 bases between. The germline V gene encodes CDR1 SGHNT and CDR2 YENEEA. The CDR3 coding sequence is TGTGCCAGCAGCTTAGGACGGAGCAACAATGAGCAGTTCTTC. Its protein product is CASSLGRSNNEQFF.

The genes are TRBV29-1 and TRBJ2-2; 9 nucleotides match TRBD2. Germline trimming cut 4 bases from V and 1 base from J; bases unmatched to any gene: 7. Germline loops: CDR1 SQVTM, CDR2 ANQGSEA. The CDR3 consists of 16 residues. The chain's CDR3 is CSVAHARGGNTGELFF. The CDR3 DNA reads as TGCAGCGTTGCCCACGCGCGGGGGGGGAACACCGGGGAGCTGTTTTTT.

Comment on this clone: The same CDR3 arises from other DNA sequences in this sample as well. The CDR3 region is CASSPPAGNQPQHF. The CDR3 DNA reads TGTGCCAGCAGCCCCCCGGCGGGAAATCAGCCCCAGCATTTT. The chain employs TRBV28 and TRBJ1-5; unclear D gene. The CDR3 is 14 residues long. The ends were cut back, 6 bases at V and 4 bases at J, with 13 bases in the middle. Germline assignment: CDR1 MDHEN and CDR2 SYDVKM. Supplemented by reference TRBV28 and TRBJ1-5, the full variable domain reads DVKVTQSSRYLVKRTGEKVFLECVQDMDHENMFWYRQDPGLGLRLIYFSYDVKMKEKGDIPEGYSVSREKKERFSLILESASTNQTSMYLCASSPPAGNQPQHFGDGTRLSIL.

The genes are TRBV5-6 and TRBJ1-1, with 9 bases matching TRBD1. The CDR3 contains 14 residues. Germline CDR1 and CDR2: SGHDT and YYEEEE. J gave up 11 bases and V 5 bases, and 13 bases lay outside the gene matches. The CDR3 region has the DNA TGTGCCAGCAGGGACGGGACAGGGTTAATGGGGGCTTTCTTT. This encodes CASRDGTGLMGAFF.

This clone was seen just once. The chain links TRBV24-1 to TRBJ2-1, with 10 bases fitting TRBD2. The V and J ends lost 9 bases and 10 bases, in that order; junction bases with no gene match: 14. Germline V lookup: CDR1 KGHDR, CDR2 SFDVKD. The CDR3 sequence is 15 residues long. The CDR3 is CATPASGGTSSEQFF. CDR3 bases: TGTGCCACCCCGGCTAGCGGGGGCACGAGTAGCGAGCAGTTCTTC.

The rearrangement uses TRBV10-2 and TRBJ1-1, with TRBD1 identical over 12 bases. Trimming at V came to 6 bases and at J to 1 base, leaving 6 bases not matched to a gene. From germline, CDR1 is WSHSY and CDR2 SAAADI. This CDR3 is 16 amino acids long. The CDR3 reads CASSPPGQGANTEAFF. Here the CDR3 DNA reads TGCGCCAGCAGCCCCCCGGGACAGGGGGCGAACACTGAAGCTTTCTTT.

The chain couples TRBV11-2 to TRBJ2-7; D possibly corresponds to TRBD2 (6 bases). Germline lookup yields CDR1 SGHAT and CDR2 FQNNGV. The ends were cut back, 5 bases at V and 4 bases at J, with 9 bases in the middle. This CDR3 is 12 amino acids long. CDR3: CASSPREYEQYF. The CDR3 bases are TGTGCCAGCAGCCCCCGGGAGTACGAGCAGTACTTC.

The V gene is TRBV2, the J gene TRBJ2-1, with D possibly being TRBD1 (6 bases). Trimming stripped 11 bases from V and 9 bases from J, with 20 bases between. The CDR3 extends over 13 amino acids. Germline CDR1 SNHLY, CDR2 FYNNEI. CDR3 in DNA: TGTGCCGGCGCCGGGACAACCTCGGGTGAGCAGTTCTTC. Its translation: CAGAGTTSGEQFF. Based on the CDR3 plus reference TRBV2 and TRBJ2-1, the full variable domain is EPEVTQTPSHQVTQMGQEVILRCVPISNHLYFYWYRQILGQKVEFLVSFYNNEISEKSEIFDDQFSVERPDGSNFTLKIRSTKLEDSAMYFCAGAGTTSGEQFFGPGTRLTVL.

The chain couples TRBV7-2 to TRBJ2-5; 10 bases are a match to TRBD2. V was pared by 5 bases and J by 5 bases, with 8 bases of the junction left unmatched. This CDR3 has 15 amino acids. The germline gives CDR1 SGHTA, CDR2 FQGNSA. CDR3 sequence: CASSPGLAAGETQYF. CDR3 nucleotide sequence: TGTGCCAGCAGCCCCGGACTAGCGGCGGGGGAGACCCAGTACTTC.

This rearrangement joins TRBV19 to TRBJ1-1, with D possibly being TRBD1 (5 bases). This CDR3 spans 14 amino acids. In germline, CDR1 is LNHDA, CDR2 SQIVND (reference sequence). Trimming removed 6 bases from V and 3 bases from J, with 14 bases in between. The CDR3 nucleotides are TGTGCCAGTAGCCATCTGGGGCAGCACACTGAAGCTTTCTTT. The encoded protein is CASSHLGQHTEAFF. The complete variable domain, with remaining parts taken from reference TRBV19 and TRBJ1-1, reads DGGITQSPKYLFRKEGQNVTLSCEQNLNHDAMYWYRQDPGQGLRLIYYSQIVNDFQKGDIAEGYSVSREKKESFPLTVTSAQKNPTAFYLCASSHLGQHTEAFFGQGTRLTVV.

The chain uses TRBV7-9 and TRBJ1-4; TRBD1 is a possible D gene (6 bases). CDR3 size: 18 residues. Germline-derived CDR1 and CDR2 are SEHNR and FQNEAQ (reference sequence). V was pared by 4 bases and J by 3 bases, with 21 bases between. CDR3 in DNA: TGTGCCAGCAGCTCCCCCCTCACAGGGAAGGGGGCTAATGAAAAACTGTTTTTT. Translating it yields CASSSPLTGKGANEKLFF.

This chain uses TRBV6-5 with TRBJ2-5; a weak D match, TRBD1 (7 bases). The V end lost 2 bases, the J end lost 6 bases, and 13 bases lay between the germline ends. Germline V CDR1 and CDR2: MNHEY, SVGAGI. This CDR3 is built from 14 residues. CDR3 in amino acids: CASSYGQGGKTQYF. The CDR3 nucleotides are TGTGCCAGCAGTTACGGGCAGGGGGGAAAGACCCAGTACTTC.

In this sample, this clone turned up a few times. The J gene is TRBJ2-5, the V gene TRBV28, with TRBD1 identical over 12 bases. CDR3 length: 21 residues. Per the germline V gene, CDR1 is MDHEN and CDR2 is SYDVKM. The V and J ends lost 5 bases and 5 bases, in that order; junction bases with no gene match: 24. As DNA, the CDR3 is TGTGCCAGCAGTAGACTCCGCCGGGACGGAGGGACAGGGGGCCGAAAGGAGACCCAGTACTTC. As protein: CASSRLRRDGGTGGRKETQYF.

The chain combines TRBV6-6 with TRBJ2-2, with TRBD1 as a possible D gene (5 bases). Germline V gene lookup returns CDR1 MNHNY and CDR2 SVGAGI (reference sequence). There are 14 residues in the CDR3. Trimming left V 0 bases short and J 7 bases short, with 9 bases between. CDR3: CASSYSATDGELFF. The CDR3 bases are TGTGCCAGCAGTTACTCGGCGACAGACGGGGAGCTGTTTTTT.

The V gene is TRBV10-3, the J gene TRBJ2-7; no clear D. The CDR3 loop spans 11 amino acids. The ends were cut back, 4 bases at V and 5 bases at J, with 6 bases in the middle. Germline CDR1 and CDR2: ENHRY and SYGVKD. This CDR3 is CAISGHDEQYF. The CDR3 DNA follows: TGTGCCATCAGTGGACACGACGAGCAGTACTTC.

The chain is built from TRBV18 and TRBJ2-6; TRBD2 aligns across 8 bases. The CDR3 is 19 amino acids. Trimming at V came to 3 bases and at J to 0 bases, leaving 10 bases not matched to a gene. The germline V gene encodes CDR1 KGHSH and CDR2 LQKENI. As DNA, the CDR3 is TGTGCCAGCTCACCGGAGGGTAGCGGGATGAACTCTGGGGCCAACGTCCTGACTTTC. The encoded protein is CASSPEGSGMNSGANVLTF.

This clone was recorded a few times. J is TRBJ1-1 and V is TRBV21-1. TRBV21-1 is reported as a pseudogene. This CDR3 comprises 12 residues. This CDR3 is CASSKDLVEAFF. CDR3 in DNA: TGTGCCAGCAGCAAAGATTTAGTGGAGGCTTTCTTT.

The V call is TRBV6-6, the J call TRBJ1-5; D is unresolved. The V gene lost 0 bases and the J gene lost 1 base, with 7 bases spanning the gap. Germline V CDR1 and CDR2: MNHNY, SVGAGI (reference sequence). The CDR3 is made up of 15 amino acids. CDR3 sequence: CASSYSGGSNQPQHF. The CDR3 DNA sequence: TGTGCCAGCAGTTACTCCGGCGGCAGCAATCAGCCCCAGCATTTT.